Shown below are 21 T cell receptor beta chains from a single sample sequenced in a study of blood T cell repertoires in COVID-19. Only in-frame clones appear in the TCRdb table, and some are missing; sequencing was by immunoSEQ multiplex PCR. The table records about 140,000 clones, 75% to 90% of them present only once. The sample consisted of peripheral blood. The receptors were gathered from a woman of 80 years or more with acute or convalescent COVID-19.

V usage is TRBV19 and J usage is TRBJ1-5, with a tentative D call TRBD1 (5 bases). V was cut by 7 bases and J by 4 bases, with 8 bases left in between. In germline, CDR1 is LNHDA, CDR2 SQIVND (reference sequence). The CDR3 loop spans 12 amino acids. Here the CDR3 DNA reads TGTGCCAGTACAAAGGGGAATCAGCCCCAGCATTTT. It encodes CASTKGNQPQHF.

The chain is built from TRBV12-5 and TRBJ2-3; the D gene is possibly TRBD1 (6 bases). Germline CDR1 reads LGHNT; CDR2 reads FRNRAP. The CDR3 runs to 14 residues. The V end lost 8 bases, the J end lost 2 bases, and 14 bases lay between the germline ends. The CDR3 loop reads CASSGTKLTDTQYF. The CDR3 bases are TGTGCTAGTAGTGGGACAAAACTCACAGATACGCAGTATTTT.

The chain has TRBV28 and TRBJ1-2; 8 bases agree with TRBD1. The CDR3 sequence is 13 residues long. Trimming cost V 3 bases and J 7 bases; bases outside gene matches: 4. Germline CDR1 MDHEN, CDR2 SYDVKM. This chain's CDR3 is CASSFQGAFGYTF. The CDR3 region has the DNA TGTGCCAGCAGTTTCCAGGGGGCTTTTGGCTACACCTTC.

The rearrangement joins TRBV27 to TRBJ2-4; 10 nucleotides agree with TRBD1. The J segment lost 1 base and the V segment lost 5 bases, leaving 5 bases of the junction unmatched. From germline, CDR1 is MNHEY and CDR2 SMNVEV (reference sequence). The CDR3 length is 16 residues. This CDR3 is CASSPGTGAAKNIQYF. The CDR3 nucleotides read TGTGCCAGCAGTCCTGGGACAGGGGCGGCCAAAAACATTCAGTACTTC.

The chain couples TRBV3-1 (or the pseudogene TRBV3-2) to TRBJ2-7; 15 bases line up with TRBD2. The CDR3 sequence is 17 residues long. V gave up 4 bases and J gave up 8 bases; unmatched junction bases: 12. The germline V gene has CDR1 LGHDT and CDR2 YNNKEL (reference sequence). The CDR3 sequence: CASSRGTSGGTGTQQYF. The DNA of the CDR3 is TGTGCCAGCAGCCGGGGGACTAGCGGGGGGACAGGCACCCAGCAGTACTTC.

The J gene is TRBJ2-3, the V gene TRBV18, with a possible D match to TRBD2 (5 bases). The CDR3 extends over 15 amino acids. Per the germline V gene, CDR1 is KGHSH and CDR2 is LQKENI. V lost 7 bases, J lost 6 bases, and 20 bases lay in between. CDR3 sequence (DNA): TGTGCCAGCTGCACACGAGGGCGCGGTGGCGATACGCAGTATTTT. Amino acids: CASCTRGRGGDTQYF.

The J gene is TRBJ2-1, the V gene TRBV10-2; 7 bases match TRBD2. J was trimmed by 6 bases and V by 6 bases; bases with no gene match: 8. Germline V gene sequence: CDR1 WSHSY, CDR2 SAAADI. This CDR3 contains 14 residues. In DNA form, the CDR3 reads TGCGCCAGCAGATGGGGGGGTGCTAGCAATGAGCAGTTCTTC. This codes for CASRWGGASNEQFF.

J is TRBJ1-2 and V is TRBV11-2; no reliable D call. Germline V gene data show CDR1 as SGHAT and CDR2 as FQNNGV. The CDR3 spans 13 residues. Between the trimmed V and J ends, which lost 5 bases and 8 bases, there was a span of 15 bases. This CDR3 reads CASSPDRGLGYTF. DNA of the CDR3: TGTGCCAGCAGCCCGGACCGCGGACTGGGCTACACCTTC.

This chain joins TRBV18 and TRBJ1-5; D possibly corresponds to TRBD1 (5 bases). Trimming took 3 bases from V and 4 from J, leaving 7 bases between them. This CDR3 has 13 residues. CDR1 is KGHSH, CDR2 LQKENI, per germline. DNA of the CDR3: TGTGCCAGCTCACCGGACACGAATCAGCCCCAGCATTTT. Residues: CASSPDTNQPQHF.

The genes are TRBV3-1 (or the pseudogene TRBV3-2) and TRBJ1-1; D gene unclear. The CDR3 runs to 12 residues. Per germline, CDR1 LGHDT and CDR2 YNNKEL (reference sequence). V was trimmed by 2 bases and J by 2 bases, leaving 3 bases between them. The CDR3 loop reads CASSQLNTEAFF. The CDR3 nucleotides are TGTGCCAGCAGCCAACTAAACACTGAAGCTTTCTTT.

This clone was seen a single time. CDR3 bases: TGTGCCAGCTCACCAGCGGCTAGCGGGAGCCGTGGTTGGTCCGAGCAGTACTTC. Translated, it gives CASSPAASGSRGWSEQYF. The rearrangement links TRBV18 to TRBJ2-7; TRBD2 matches 10 bases. CDR1 and CDR2 from the germline V gene are KGHSH and LQKENI. V lost 2 bases and J lost 6; bases outside the gene matches: 16. The CDR3 covers 18 residues.

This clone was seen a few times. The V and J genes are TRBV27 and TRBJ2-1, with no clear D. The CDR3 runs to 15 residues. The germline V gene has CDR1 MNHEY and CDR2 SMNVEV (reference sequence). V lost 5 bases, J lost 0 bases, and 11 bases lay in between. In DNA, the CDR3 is TGTGCCAGCAGTACCCCCTCCGGCTCCTACAATGAGCAGTTCTTC. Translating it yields CASSTPSGSYNEQFF.

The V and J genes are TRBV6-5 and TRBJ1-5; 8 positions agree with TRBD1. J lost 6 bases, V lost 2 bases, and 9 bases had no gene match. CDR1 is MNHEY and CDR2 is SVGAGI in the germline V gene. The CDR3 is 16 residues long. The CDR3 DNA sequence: TGTGCCAGCAGTTACGGTGACAGGGGCCCCTGTCAGCCCCAGCATTTT. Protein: CASSYGDRGPCQPQHF.

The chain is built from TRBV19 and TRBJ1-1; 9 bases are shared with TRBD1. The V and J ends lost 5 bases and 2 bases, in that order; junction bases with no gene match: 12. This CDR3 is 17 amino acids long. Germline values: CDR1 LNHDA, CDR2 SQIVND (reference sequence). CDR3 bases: TGTGCCAGTAGTTCCTTTTCAGGACAGGGGCGAAACACTGAAGCTTTCTTT. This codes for CASSSFSGQGRNTEAFF.

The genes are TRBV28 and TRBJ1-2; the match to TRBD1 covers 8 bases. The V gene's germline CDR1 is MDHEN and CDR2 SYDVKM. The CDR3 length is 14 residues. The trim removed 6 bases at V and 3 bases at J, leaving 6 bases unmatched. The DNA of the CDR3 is TGTGCCAGCAGCAATACAGGGGGGTACTATGGCTACACCTTC. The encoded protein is CASSNTGGYYGYTF.

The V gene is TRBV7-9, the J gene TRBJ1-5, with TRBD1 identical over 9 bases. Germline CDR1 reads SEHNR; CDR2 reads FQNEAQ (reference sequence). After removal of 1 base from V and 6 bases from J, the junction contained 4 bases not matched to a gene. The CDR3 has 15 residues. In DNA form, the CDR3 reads TGTGCCAGCAGCTTAGTGGGGACAGGGACTCAGCCCCAGCATTTT. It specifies CASSLVGTGTQPQHF.

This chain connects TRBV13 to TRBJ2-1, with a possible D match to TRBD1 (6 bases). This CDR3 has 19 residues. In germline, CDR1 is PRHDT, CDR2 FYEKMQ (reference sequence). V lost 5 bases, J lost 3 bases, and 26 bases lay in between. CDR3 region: CASSQPSTGHSPGYNEQFF. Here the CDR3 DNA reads TGTGCCAGCAGCCAACCTTCGACAGGTCATTCTCCTGGCTACAATGAGCAGTTCTTC.

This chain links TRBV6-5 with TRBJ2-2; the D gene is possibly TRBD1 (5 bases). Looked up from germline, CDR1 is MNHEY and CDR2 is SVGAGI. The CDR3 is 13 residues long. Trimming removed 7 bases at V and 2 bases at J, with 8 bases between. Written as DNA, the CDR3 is TGTGCCAGCAAGCAGGGAAACACCGGGGAGCTGTTTTTT. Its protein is CASKQGNTGELFF.

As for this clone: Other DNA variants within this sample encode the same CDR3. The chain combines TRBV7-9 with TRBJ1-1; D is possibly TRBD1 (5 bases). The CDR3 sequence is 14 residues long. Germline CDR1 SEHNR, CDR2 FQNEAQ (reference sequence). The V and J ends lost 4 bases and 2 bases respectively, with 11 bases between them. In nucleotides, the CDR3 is TGTGCCAGCAGCTCTCCGACAGCCAACACTGAAGCTTTCTTT. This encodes CASSSPTANTEAFF.

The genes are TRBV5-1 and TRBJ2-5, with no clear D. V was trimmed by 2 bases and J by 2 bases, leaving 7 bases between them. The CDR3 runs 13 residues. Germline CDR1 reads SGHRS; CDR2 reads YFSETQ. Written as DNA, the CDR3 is TGCGCCAGCAGCTTTGGGCAACAAGAGACCCAGTACTTC. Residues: CASSFGQQETQYF.

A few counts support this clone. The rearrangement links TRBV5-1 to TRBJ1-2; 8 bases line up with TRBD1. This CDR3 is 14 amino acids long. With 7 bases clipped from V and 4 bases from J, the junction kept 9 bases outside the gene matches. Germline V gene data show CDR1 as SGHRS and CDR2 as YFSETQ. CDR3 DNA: TGCGCCAGCGGGACAGGTGTGGCGTTCTATGGCTACACCTTC. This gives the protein CASGTGVAFYGYTF. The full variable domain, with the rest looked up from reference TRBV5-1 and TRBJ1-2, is KAGVTQTPRYLIKTRGQQVTLSCSPISGHRSVSWYQQTPGQGLQFLFEYFSETQRNKGNFPGRFSGRQFSNSRSEMNVSTLELGDSALYLCASGTGVAFYGYTFGSGTRLTVV.